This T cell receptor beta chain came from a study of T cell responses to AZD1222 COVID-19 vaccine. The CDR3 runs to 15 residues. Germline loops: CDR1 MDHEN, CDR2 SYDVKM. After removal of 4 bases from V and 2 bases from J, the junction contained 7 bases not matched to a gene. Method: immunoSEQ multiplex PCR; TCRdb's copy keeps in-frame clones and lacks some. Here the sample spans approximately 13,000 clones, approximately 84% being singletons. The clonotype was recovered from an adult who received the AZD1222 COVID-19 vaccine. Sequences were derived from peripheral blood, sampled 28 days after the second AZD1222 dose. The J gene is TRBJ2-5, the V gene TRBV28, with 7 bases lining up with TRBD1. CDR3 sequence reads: CASSSAGTAQETQYF. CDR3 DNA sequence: TGTGCCAGCAGTTCGGCCGGGACAGCACAAGAGACCCAGTACTTC.